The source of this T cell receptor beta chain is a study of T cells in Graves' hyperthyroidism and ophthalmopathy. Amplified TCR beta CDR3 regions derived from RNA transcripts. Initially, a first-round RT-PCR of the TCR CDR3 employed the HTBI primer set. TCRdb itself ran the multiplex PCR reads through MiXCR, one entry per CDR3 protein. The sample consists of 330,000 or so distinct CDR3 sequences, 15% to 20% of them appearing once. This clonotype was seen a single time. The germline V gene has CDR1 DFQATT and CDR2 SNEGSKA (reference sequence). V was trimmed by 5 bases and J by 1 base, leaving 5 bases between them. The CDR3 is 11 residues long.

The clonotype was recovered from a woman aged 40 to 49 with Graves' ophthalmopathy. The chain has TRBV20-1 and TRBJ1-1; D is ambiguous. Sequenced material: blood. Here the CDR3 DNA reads TGCAGTGCTCCAGCGAACACTGAAGCTTTCTTT. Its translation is CSAPANTEAFF.